What follows are 32 T cell receptor beta chains derived from one specimen sequenced in a study of OX40 agonist ivuxolimab in advanced cancers. Repertoires were generated with immunoSEQ multiplex PCR, while TCRdb's copy carries only in-frame clones and drops some. Of around 82,000 clones detected, around 89% appear once; the ten largest clones hold around 0.5%. Sequences were derived from CD4+ or CD8+ T cells sorted from blood, sampled in a trial of the OX40 agonist ivuxolimab. Every receptor here comes from an adult with an advanced solid tumor such as melanoma, head and neck, liver or kidney cancer.

This clone turned up a few times. The junction departs from the called germline gene at one end, perhaps through a read error. The chain joins TRBV18 to TRBJ1-5; D is ambiguous. Per the germline V gene, CDR1 is KGHSH and CDR2 is LQKENI. The CDR3 is 15 residues long. The CDR3 nucleotides are TGTGCCAGCGCACCCGCGGGAGCTAGCAATCAGCCCCAGCATTTT. Translation: CASAPAGASNQPQHF.

This chain links TRBV7-3 with TRBJ2-7; 7 bases match TRBD1. The V segment lost 5 bases and the J segment 4 bases; nucleotides outside the gene matches: 5. CDR1 SGHTA and CDR2 FQGTGA come from the germline V gene. The CDR3 runs to 13 residues. The CDR3 nucleotides are TGTGCCAGCAGCCAACTGGACAGGTACGAGCAGTACTTC. Translated, it gives CASSQLDRYEQYF.

The CDR3 DNA reads as TGTGCCAGCACAGAGGTCCTACGGGATACGCAGTATTTT. This translates into CASTEVLRDTQYF. The V gene is TRBV6-1, the J gene TRBJ2-3; D gene ambiguous. Germline lookup yields CDR1 MNHNS and CDR2 SASEGT. The CDR3 has 13 amino acids. V lost 7 bases, J lost 6 bases, and 14 bases lay in between.

The chain has TRBV28 and TRBJ1-1; 7 bases align to TRBD1. V was pared by 2 bases and J by 0 bases, with 15 bases of the junction left unmatched. Germline CDR1 MDHEN, CDR2 SYDVKM. CDR3 length equals 19 residues. The CDR3 region is CASSLVRGRRVVMNTEAFF. DNA for the CDR3: TGTGCCAGCAGTTTAGTTAGGGGGCGTCGAGTCGTTATGAACACTGAAGCTTTCTTT.

The chain employs TRBV10-3 and TRBJ2-3, with 7 bases aligning to TRBD2. Trimming at V came to 8 bases and at J to 2 bases, leaving 1 base not matched to a gene. This CDR3 is built from 12 residues. Germline CDR1 and CDR2: ENHRY and SYGVKD. The CDR3 here is CAIGGDTDTQYF. DNA for the CDR3: TGTGCCATCGGGGGGGACACAGATACGCAGTATTTT.

This chain joins TRBV6-1 and TRBJ2-7; D might be TRBD1 (6 bases). CDR3 length equals 12 residues. Germline CDR1 reads MNHNS; CDR2 reads SASEGT. The ends were cut back, 5 bases at V and 6 bases at J, with 11 bases in the middle. CDR3 residues: CASSTGLGEQYF. DNA for the CDR3: TGTGCCAGCAGTACAGGGCTGGGCGAGCAGTACTTC.

This clone was found a few times. The chain joins TRBV6-1 to TRBJ1-1, with D perhaps matching TRBD1 (5 bases). Trimming removed 1 base from V and 5 bases from J, with 11 bases in between. The CDR3 loop spans 14 amino acids. CDR1 and CDR2 from the germline V gene are MNHNS and SASEGT. CDR3 in DNA: TGTGCCAGCAGTGAAGTCTCAGGGAGAACTGAAGCTTTCTTT. Protein product: CASSEVSGRTEAFF.

This chain joins TRBV6-5 and TRBJ1-5; possibly TRBD1 for D (5 bases). This CDR3 comprises 16 residues. CDR1 is MNHEY and CDR2 is SVGAGI in the germline V gene. The ends were cut back, 0 bases at V and 0 bases at J, with 9 bases in the middle. The CDR3 loop is CASSYSGTASNQPQHF. Written as DNA, the CDR3 is TGTGCCAGCAGTTACTCTGGGACGGCTAGCAATCAGCCCCAGCATTTT.

The chain is built from TRBV11-2 and TRBJ1-4; tentative D call: TRBD1 (5 bases). There are 14 residues in the CDR3. Trimming pared 5 bases from V and 3 bases from J, leaving 10 bases between. Germline V lookup: CDR1 SGHAT, CDR2 FQNNGV. The CDR3 coding sequence is TGTGCCAGCAGCCTCGGGACGGCTAATGAAAAACTGTTTTTT. Encoded protein: CASSLGTANEKLFF.

The J gene is TRBJ1-2, the V gene TRBV28; tentatively, D is TRBD1 (6 bases). The germline gives CDR1 MDHEN, CDR2 SYDVKM. The length of the CDR3 is 16 residues. Trimming took off 4 bases at V and 6 bases at J, with 21 bases between the two ends. CDR3 protein: CASSSLGGAGYDGYTF. As DNA, the CDR3 is TGTGCCAGCAGTTCGCTCGGGGGCGCGGGATACGATGGCTACACCTTC.

The CDR3 here is CASSLISTEAFF. The CDR3 bases are TGTGCCAGCAGCCTAATAAGCACTGAAGCTTTCTTT. The J gene is TRBJ1-1, the V gene TRBV5-5; no firm D call. Germline loops: CDR1 SGHKS, CDR2 YYEKEE (reference sequence). The CDR3 has 12 amino acids. V was trimmed by 4 bases and J by 4 bases, leaving 8 bases between them.

Concerning this clone itself: Other nucleotide sequences from this sample produce the same CDR3. The chain joins TRBV18 to TRBJ1-2, with a weak D call TRBD1 (5 bases). There are 16 residues in the CDR3. Germline CDR1 is KGHSH and CDR2 is LQKENI. V shed 3 bases and J shed 6 bases, with 20 bases lying between them. The CDR3 protein is CASSPTQNRQGDGYTF. CDR3 sequence (DNA): TGTGCCAGCTCACCCACTCAGAATAGGCAGGGCGATGGCTACACCTTC.

This chain uses TRBV9 with TRBJ1-3; the D is unclear. V shed 4 bases and J shed 0 bases, with 11 bases lying between them. The CDR3 extends over 15 amino acids. Germline V CDR1 and CDR2: SGDLS, YYNGEE. The CDR3 coding sequence is TGTGCCAGCAGCCGCGACGGTGTCTCTGGAAACACCATATATTTT. It yields the protein CASSRDGVSGNTIYF.

J is TRBJ1-5 and V is TRBV9; a weak D match, TRBD1 (5 bases). V gave up 3 bases and J gave up 1 base, with 5 bases separating them. The CDR3 has 13 residues. The germline gives CDR1 SGDLS, CDR2 YYNGEE. This chain's CDR3 is CASSGDSNQPQHF. In nucleotides, the CDR3 is TGTGCCAGCAGCGGGGACAGCAATCAGCCCCAGCATTTT.

The rearrangement joins TRBV18 to TRBJ1-2, with D uncertain. Germline CDR1 is KGHSH and CDR2 is LQKENI. The CDR3 sequence is 12 residues long. Trimming took off 5 bases at V and 6 bases at J, with 10 bases between the two ends. The CDR3 coding sequence is TGTGCCAGCTCATCCCTGACGGATGGCTACACCTTC. This translates into CASSSLTDGYTF. Combining the CDR3 with reference TRBV18 and TRBJ1-2 gives the whole variable domain NAGVMQNPRHLVRRRGQEARLRCSPMKGHSHVYWYRQLPEEGLKFMVYLQKENIIDESGMPKERFSAEFPKEGPSILRIQQVVRGDSAAYFCASSSLTDGYTFGSGTRLTVV.

The rearrangement links TRBV2 to TRBJ2-5, with TRBD1 identical over 7 bases. This CDR3 region has 13 residues. Germline values: CDR1 SNHLY, CDR2 FYNNEI. V dropped 4 bases and J dropped 9; count of bases not matched to a gene: 8. CDR3 DNA: TGTGCCAGCAGTGGTACAGGGGATGAGCCCCAGTACTTC. Translating it yields CASSGTGDEPQYF.

V usage is TRBV7-2 and J usage is TRBJ2-2; D perhaps matches TRBD1 (5 bases). This CDR3 contains 15 residues. Germline lookup yields CDR1 SGHTA and CDR2 FQGNSA. With 2 bases removed from V and 0 bases from J, the gap between germline ends came to 7 bases. CDR3 in DNA: TGTGCCAGCAGCTTAAGGGGCCCGAACACCGGGGAGCTGTTTTTT. It yields the protein CASSLRGPNTGELFF.

The chain has TRBV2 and TRBJ2-3; a weak D match, TRBD1 (6 bases). Germline V gene sequence: CDR1 SNHLY, CDR2 FYNNEI. There are 15 residues in the CDR3. Trimming removed 1 base from V and 4 bases from J, with 12 bases in between. The CDR3 reads CASSEDTGFPDTQYF. The CDR3 DNA sequence: TGTGCCAGCAGTGAAGATACAGGGTTTCCAGATACGCAGTATTTT. Variable domain in full (rest from reference TRBV2 and TRBJ2-3): EPEVTQTPSHQVTQMGQEVILRCVPISNHLYFYWYRQILGQKVEFLVSFYNNEISEKSEIFDDQFSVERPDGSNFTLKIRSTKLEDSAMYFCASSEDTGFPDTQYFGPGTRLTVL.

The gene calls are TRBV4-2 and TRBJ2-3; D gene uncertain. The CDR3 extends over 13 amino acids. Germline V gene data show CDR1 as LGHNA and CDR2 as YNFKEQ. Deletions cut 2 bases from V and 2 bases from J, with 5 bases between. The CDR3 region is CASSQRNTDTQYF. For the CDR3, the DNA is TGTGCCAGCAGCCAACGGAACACAGATACGCAGTATTTT.

The chain has TRBV18 and TRBJ1-3; the D gene is possibly TRBD1 (6 bases). The V gene lost 3 bases and the J gene lost 3 bases, with 12 bases spanning the gap. Germline-derived CDR1 and CDR2 are KGHSH and LQKENI. CDR3 length: 15 amino acids. CDR3 sequence: CASSPDSGGGNTIYF. CDR3 bases: TGTGCCAGCTCACCGGACAGCGGGGGTGGAAACACCATATATTTT.

This clone showed up just a few times. V usage is TRBV27 and J usage is TRBJ2-7; unclear D gene. This CDR3 has 13 amino acids. The germline V and J ends were trimmed by 2 bases and 2 bases, with 7 bases remaining between them. Germline CDR1 reads MNHEY; CDR2 reads SMNVEV (reference sequence). Written as DNA, the CDR3 is TGTGCCAGCAGTTTACGCCCAGCCTACGAGCAGTACTTC. Encoded protein: CASSLRPAYEQYF.

This sequence joins TRBV10-1 and TRBJ2-2; no reliable D call. Germline V CDR1 and CDR2: WNHNN, SYGVQD (reference sequence). The CDR3 loop spans 17 amino acids. V lost 7 bases and J lost 7, with 25 bases in between. As DNA, the CDR3 is TGCGCCAGCACCCCGATGGTGAAGGTCCCTCTTATCGGGGAGCTGTTTTTT. This translates into CASTPMVKVPLIGELFF.

The genes are TRBV15 and TRBJ1-4, with D hard to call. Germline V gene lookup returns CDR1 LNHNV and CDR2 YYDKDF (reference sequence). The germline V and J ends were trimmed by 4 bases and 4 bases, with 10 bases remaining between them. The CDR3 runs to 14 residues. The CDR3 DNA is TGTGCCACCAGCACGAACCCGAATAATGAAAAACTGTTTTTT. The encoded protein is CATSTNPNNEKLFF.

The chain links TRBV9 to TRBJ2-3; D gene ambiguous. This CDR3 is 14 amino acids long. The V and J ends lost 3 bases and 5 bases respectively, with 13 bases between them. Germline V CDR1 and CDR2: SGDLS, YYNGEE. The CDR3 nucleotides read TGTGCCAGCAGCGGGCGGACGGCGGAAGATACGCAGTATTTT. Encoded protein: CASSGRTAEDTQYF.

The CDR3 sequence: CASRFMSGSGTEAFF. The CDR3 bases are TGTGCCAGCAGGTTCATGTCAGGGTCGGGGACTGAAGCTTTCTTT. The chain links TRBV6-1 to TRBJ1-1, with TRBD1 as a possible D gene (5 bases). Germline CDR1 and CDR2: MNHNS and SASEGT. The CDR3 is 15 amino acids. V lost 6 bases and J 5 bases, leaving 19 bases between the germline ends.

This clone was detected only once. This chain joins TRBV25-1 and TRBJ2-3, with 10 bases lining up with TRBD2. CDR1 and CDR2 from the germline V gene are MGHDK and SYGVNS. This CDR3 spans 16 amino acids. V lost 2 bases to trimming and J lost 3 bases; unmatched junction nucleotides: 5. CDR3 coding DNA: TGTGCCAGCAGTGAACCTAGCGGGGGTACGACAGATACGCAGTATTTT. Protein sequence: CASSEPSGGTTDTQYF.

The chain couples TRBV2 to TRBJ1-1; the D gene is possibly TRBD1 (5 bases). Germline lookup yields CDR1 SNHLY and CDR2 FYNNEI. Trimming cost V 4 bases and J 3 bases, with 9 bases left between them. The CDR3 length is 13 residues. CDR3 nucleotides: TGTGCCAGCAGTGCGGGGCCGGACACTGAAGCTTTCTTT. This encodes CASSAGPDTEAFF.

This CDR3 is CASRRDTYEQYF. The CDR3 DNA follows: TGTGCCAGCAGAAGGGACACCTACGAGCAGTACTTC. This rearrangement joins TRBV27 to TRBJ2-7; possible D gene TRBD1, 6 bases. The CDR3 consists of 12 residues. The V gene lost 6 bases and the J gene lost 2 bases, with 8 bases spanning the gap. Germline CDR1 reads MNHEY; CDR2 reads SMNVEV (reference sequence).

The chain recombines TRBV5-5 with TRBJ1-1; D unclear. This CDR3 has 13 amino acids. V was trimmed by 2 bases and J by 1 base, leaving 6 bases between them. The germline gives CDR1 SGHKS, CDR2 YYEKEE (reference sequence). This CDR3 is CASSFSGNTEAFF. The CDR3 region has the DNA TGTGCCAGCAGCTTTAGCGGGAACACTGAAGCTTTCTTT.

This chain uses TRBV7-2 with TRBJ2-7; the D is unclear. This CDR3 comprises 11 residues. V lost 5 bases and J 3 bases, leaving 5 bases between the germline ends. CDR1 and CDR2 (germline): SGHTA, FQGNSA. For the CDR3, the DNA is TGTGCCAGCAGCCCATACTACGAGCAGTACTTC. It is translated as CASSPYYEQYF. The full variable domain, rest sourced from reference TRBV7-2 and TRBJ2-7, is GAGVSQSPSNKVTEKGKDVELRCDPISGHTALYWYRQSLGQGLEFLIYFQGNSAPDKSGLPSDRFSAERTGGSVSTLTIQRTQQEDSAVYLCASSPYYEQYFGPGTRLTVT.

The chain links TRBV6-5 to TRBJ2-2; 9 bases are shared with TRBD2. CDR1 is MNHEY and CDR2 is SVGAGI in the germline V gene. Unmatched junction bases numbered 5, after V lost 4 bases and J lost 5 bases. The CDR3 extends over 15 amino acids. CDR3 region: CASSLGLAKTGELFF. The CDR3 DNA sequence: TGTGCCAGCAGTTTGGGACTAGCTAAAACCGGGGAGCTGTTTTTT.

The rearrangement joins TRBV6-6 to TRBJ1-5; unclear D gene. Germline CDR1 is MNHNY and CDR2 is SVGAGI (reference sequence). Trimming shortened V by 6 bases and J by 5 bases, and 14 bases separated the two germline ends. The CDR3 is made up of 14 amino acids. CDR3 DNA: TGTGCCAGCAGCCGGGGTTCGCCTCATCAGCCCCAGCATTTT. As protein: CASSRGSPHQPQHF.